Listed below are T cell receptor beta chains from one sample, sequenced in a study of shared clonotypes between healthy human individuals. The assay was immunoSEQ multiplex PCR, and TCRdb's table has in-frame clones only and misses some. Here the sample spans 2 million to 3 million clones, approximately 94% being singletons. Sequencing was performed on naive CD4+ T cells from PBMCs. Receptors were obtained from a man younger than 35 in good health. Some clones in this sample may be carry-over from other donors' samples. Each CDR3 is given with its conserved first and last residue. The D gene is left open where the match is weak. Clone size appears in some rows only: once, few, many, or a class for an expanded clone.

>TRBV30|.|TRBJ1-5|TRBD1
TGTGCCTGGAGTCCAAGCCGACAGGGACAGGGCCAGCCCCAGCATTTT
CAWSPSRQGQGQPQHF
>TRBV29-1|once|TRBJ2-1|TRBD2
TGCAGCGTCGGACTAGCGGGAGGATGGCTGGAGGGGAATGAGCAGTTCTTC
CSVGLAGGWLEGNEQFF
>TRBV5-1|.|TRBJ2-2|.
TGCGCCAGCAGCCTGATAGCTGGGATTAACACCGGGGAGCTGTTTTTT
CASSLIAGINTGELFF
>TRBV27|once|TRBJ2-7|TRBD2
TGTGCCAGCAGTAAACTTGGACTAGCGGGGACCTACGAGCAGTACTTC
CASSKLGLAGTYEQYF
>TRBV6-5|.|TRBJ2-5|TRBD1
TGTGCCAGCAGCCCCTGGGACAGGGTCGTAGAGACCCAGTACTTC
CASSPWDRVVETQYF
>TRBV30|.|TRBJ2-2|.
TGTGCATCACGCGAGGCGGATACGAACACCGGGGAGCTGTTTTTT
CASREADTNTGELFF
>TRBV28|.|TRBJ1-2|TRBD1
TGTGCCAGCAGTCCCGGGGGACAGAAAGCTAACTATGGCTACACCTTC
CASSPGGQKANYGYTF
>TRBV7-2|once|TRBJ2-1|.
TGTGCCAGCACTGGGGGACCCCCAGGGTACAATGAGCAGTTCTTC
CASTGGPPGYNEQFF
>TRBV5-1|.|TRBJ2-7|.
TGCGCCAGCAGCGACAGCTCCTACGAGCAGTACTTC
CASSDSSYEQYF
>TRBV5-6|.|TRBJ2-3|.
TGTGCCAGCAGCTTGCGGGCAGGAGGGGGGTATTTT
CASSLRAGGGYF
>TRBV4-3|.|TRBJ2-7|.
TGCGCCAGCAGCCAAGATCGATCGGGGGATAGATCCTACGAGCAGTACTTC
CASSQDRSGDRSYEQYF
>TRBV5-6|.|TRBJ1-5|.
TGTGCCAGCAGCTTTTGGGGGACGGGCAATCAGCCCCAGCATTTT
CASSFWGTGNQPQHF
>TRBV7-9|.|TRBJ1-1|.
TGTGCCAGCAGCTTACAGGGGAGGGACACTGAAGCTTTCTTT
CASSLQGRDTEAFF
>TRBV28|.|TRBJ2-7|.
TGTGCCAGCAGACCCCAACCCTCGCAGGGCGACGAGCAGTACTTC
CASRPQPSQGDEQYF
>TRBV6-1|.|TRBJ1-2|.
TGTGCCAGCAGTGAAGCATTGGGGGGTGGCTATGGCTACACCTTC
CASSEALGGGYGYTF
>TRBV7-2|.|TRBJ2-7|.
TGTGCCAGCAGCTTAAGGGGGACCCCCGAGCAGTACTTC
CASSLRGTPEQYF
>TRBV7-9|.|TRBJ1-4|.
TGTGCCAGCAGTCTAGGGGGGGCTGCTAATGAAAAACTGTTTTTT
CASSLGGAANEKLFF
>TRBV9|.|TRBJ2-2|.
TGTGCCAGCAGCGTAGGTTCCAGAAACACCGGGGAGCTGTTTTTT
CASSVGSRNTGELFF
>TRBV7-3|.|TRBJ2-3|.
TGTGCCAGCAGCTCGACAGGAATCACAGATACGCAGTATTTT
CASSSTGITDTQYF
>TRBV4-2|.|TRBJ1-4|.
TGTGCCAGCAGCCAAGATCGGGGATGGGCTAATGAAAAACTGTTTTTT
CASSQDRGWANEKLFF
>TRBV4-3|.|TRBJ2-7|.
TGCGCCAGCAGCCAAGAAGGCAGCTCCTACGAGCAGTACTTC
CASSQEGSSYEQYF
>TRBV19|.|TRBJ1-4|.
TGTGCCAGTAGTAAATCCGGGACGAGAGATGAAAAACTGTTTTTT
CASSKSGTRDEKLFF
>TRBV6-1|.|TRBJ1-2|.
TGTGCCAGCAGTGAACCCCAGAAAAACTATGGCTACACCTTC
CASSEPQKNYGYTF
>TRBV7-6|.|TRBJ1-2|.
TGTGCCAGCAGCCCGGGCCGAGGGAGTGGCTACACCTTC
CASSPGRGSGYTF
>TRBV5-5|.|TRBJ2-1|TRBD1
TGTGCCAGCAGCCCCACCGGGACAGTCTCCTACAATGAGCAGTTCTTC
CASSPTGTVSYNEQFF
>TRBV11-3|.|TRBJ2-7|.
TGTGCCAGCAGCCCCCACCGGGGAGCCGAGCAGTACTTC
CASSPHRGAEQYF
>TRBV30|.|TRBJ2-7|.
TGTGCCTGGAGTGAAGCTTCCGGACGGAGAACCTACGAGCAGTACTTC
CAWSEASGRRTYEQYF
>TRBV6-1|.|TRBJ1-5|.
TGTGCCAGCAGTGAATGGAGGGGCAATCAGCCCCAGCATTTT
CASSEWRGNQPQHF
>TRBV30|.|TRBJ2-4|.
TGTGCCTGGAGGACAGAAGCCAAAAACATTCAGTACTTC
CAWRTEAKNIQYF
>TRBV5-1|.|TRBJ1-2|.
TGCGCCAGCAGCTTGTGGGACGACGGCAACTATGGCTACACCTTC
CASSLWDDGNYGYTF
>TRBV18|.|TRBJ2-3|.
TGTGCCAGCTCACCCGACACAGATACGCAGTATTTT
CASSPDTDTQYF
>TRBV4-1|.|TRBJ2-1|TRBD2
TGCGCCAGCAGCCAACCTTTAAGCGGGAGGGCCTCCAATGAGCAGTTCTTC
CASSQPLSGRASNEQFF
>TRBV6-6|.|TRBJ2-5|.
TGTGCCAGCAGCCGAGGGTTGGGCGGCCAAGAGACCCAGTACTTC
CASSRGLGGQETQYF
>TRBV6-5|.|TRBJ2-2|TRBD2
TGTGCCAGCAGAAGACTAGCGGGAGGATCCGGGGAGCTGTTTTTT
CASRRLAGGSGELFF
>TRBV7-7|once|TRBJ2-1|.
TGTGCCAGCAGCCCAGGGGCGCGGGAGAGAGGGAGCTACAATGAGCAGTTCTTC
CASSPGARERGSYNEQFF
>TRBV5-1|.|TRBJ2-1|TRBD2
TGCGCCAGCAGCCCTGGACTAGCGGGAGGGCTCTACAATGAGCAGTTCTTC
CASSPGLAGGLYNEQFF
>TRBV7-8|.|TRBJ2-7|TRBD1
TGTGCCAGCAGCTTAGTAGGGGGCGACTACGAGCAGTACTTC
CASSLVGGDYEQYF
>TRBV9|.|TRBJ2-3|.
TGTGCCAGCAGCCTAAGCGGCCGGGGAGATACGCAGTATTTT
CASSLSGRGDTQYF
>TRBV28|.|TRBJ2-7|.
TGTGCCAGCAGCCTGGCGGCAGGGTCCTACGAGCAGTACTTC
CASSLAAGSYEQYF
>TRBV5-6|.|TRBJ2-7|TRBD1
TGTGCCAGCAGCAGGACTCGGGACAGGGTTTTGGGCGAGCAGTACTTC
CASSRTRDRVLGEQYF
>TRBV28|.|TRBJ2-2|TRBD2
TGTGCCAGCAGTTTATCTAGGGGACTAGTCGGAGGGGAGCTGTTTTTT
CASSLSRGLVGGELFF
>TRBV10-2|.|TRBJ2-1|TRBD2
TGCGCCAGCAGTAGGCGGGGAGGGCCCAACAATGAGCAGTTCTTC
CASSRRGGPNNEQFF
>TRBV27|.|TRBJ2-7|.
TGTGCCAGCAGTTTTATTTCGGGGGAGCAGTACTTC
CASSFISGEQYF
>TRBV7-8|.|TRBJ2-2|TRBD2
TGTGCCAGCAGCTTCATCTGGACTAGCGGGAGAACAAGCACCGGGGAGCTGTTTTTT
CASSFIWTSGRTSTGELFF
>TRBV30|.|TRBJ2-1|TRBD2
TGTGCCTGGAGTGTACTTAGCGGGAGCTACAATGAGCAGTTCTTC
CAWSVLSGSYNEQFF
>TRBV14|.|TRBJ1-4|.
TGTGCCAGCAGCCTCGTTCCTGGTGAAAAACTGTTTTTT
CASSLVPGEKLFF
>TRBV5-1|.|TRBJ2-1|.
TGCGCCAGCAGCCAAGGTCCCCCGTTCCCCTCCTACAATGAGCAGTTCTTC
CASSQGPPFPSYNEQFF
>TRBV6-1|.|TRBJ2-7|.
TGTGCCAGCAGTGAATTCGGCGGGGCCGAGCAGTACTTC
CASSEFGGAEQYF
>TRBV6-1|.|TRBJ1-5|.
TGTGCCAGCATGGTATCCCCAGGACTTAATCAGCCCCAGCATTTT
CASMVSPGLNQPQHF
>TRBV4-1|.|TRBJ2-3|.
TGCGCCAGCAGCCAAGTGAGCCTGCACATCTCTACAGATACGCAGTATTTT
CASSQVSLHISTDTQYF
>TRBV7-2|.|TRBJ2-7|.
TGTGCCAGCAGCCTACGAGGCGGGAAGGTCGCTGCCGAGCAGTACTTC
CASSLRGGKVAAEQYF
>TRBV7-2|.|TRBJ2-3|.
TGTGCCAGCAGCTTTCTCCAGATCACAGATACGCAGTATTTT
CASSFLQITDTQYF
>TRBV27|.|TRBJ1-5|.
TGTGCCAGCAGTTTAGGCAGGCCGCTAGGGCCCCAACATTTT
CASSLGRPLGPQHF
>TRBV19|.|TRBJ2-5|.
TGTGCCAGTAGTTCCCGGCAGGGGAGGGAGACCCAGTACTTC
CASSSRQGRETQYF
>TRBV7-7|.|TRBJ2-1|TRBD1
TGTGCCAGCAGCTCTTCCCCAGGGGGAAATAGTGTGTTCTTC
CASSSSPGGNSVFF
>TRBV5-5|.|TRBJ1-3|.
TGTGCCAGCAGCTTGATCGGATCTGGAAACACCATATATTTT
CASSLIGSGNTIYF
>TRBV9|once|TRBJ2-5|.
TGTGCCAGCAGCGTGAGTCGACAAGAGCGGTACCAAGAGACCCAGTACTTC
CASSVSRQERYQETQYF
>TRBV28|.|TRBJ2-6|.
TGTGCCAGCAGTTTGGGGCTCAGCCCGCCTGGGGCCAACGTCCTGACTTTC
CASSLGLSPPGANVLTF
>TRBV5-6|once|TRBJ2-1|.
TGTGCCAGCAGCTTGGTTGTAGGGGGCTACAATGAGCAGTTCTTC
CASSLVVGGYNEQFF
>TRBV6-5|.|TRBJ1-3|.
TGTGCCAGCAGCACAACCGGAAACACCATATATTTT
CASSTTGNTIYF